These 8 T cell receptor beta chains were sequenced from one sample in a study of CD8 T cells in Susac syndrome (dated by TCRdb to about 2019). Library method: the immunoSEQ multiplex PCR assay. RNA was extracted using the RNeasy kit, and about 0.45 to 1 ug of the RNA was reverse transcribed with random hexamers. The raw public reads went through TCRdb reprocessing: fastp at Q25, MiXCR clone calling, in-frame beta chains kept. Here each entry gathers all rows of one CDR3 protein and keeps the most common genes and DNA. Here the sample has approximately 57,000 distinct CDR3 sequences; more than 85% occur a single time. The leading ten clones occupy about 0.75% of the sample. Input material: CD8+ T cells from PBMCs. These receptors came from a human donor with Susac syndrome.

This chain uses TRBV20-1 with TRBJ2-1; D possibly corresponds to TRBD2 (6 bases). The CDR3 extends over 14 amino acids. The germline V and J ends were trimmed by 0 bases and 8 bases, with 14 bases remaining between them. Per germline, CDR1 DFQATT and CDR2 SNEGSKA (reference sequence). CDR3 loop: CSARDPGLPDEQFF. CDR3 nucleotides: TGCAGTGCTAGAGACCCGGGACTTCCGGATGAGCAGTTCTTC.

The chain couples TRBV7-6 to TRBJ2-3; the match to TRBD1 covers 9 bases. Germline V gene sequence: CDR1 SGHVS, CDR2 FNYEAQ. CDR3 length equals 15 residues. The junction had 3 bases not matched to a gene; V was cut back by 5 bases and J by 0 bases. This CDR3 reads CASSQGQGSTDTQYF. CDR3 nucleotide sequence: TGTGCCAGCAGCCAAGGACAGGGGAGCACAGATACGCAGTATTTT.

The rearrangement links TRBV20-1 to TRBJ2-3, with 9 bases matching TRBD2. This CDR3 has 20 residues. Germline values: CDR1 DFQATT, CDR2 SNEGSKA (reference sequence). V lost 0 bases to trimming and J lost 0 bases; unmatched junction nucleotides: 16. Here the CDR3 reads CSARDGELAGNTRSTDTQYF. The CDR3 bases are TGCAGTGCTAGAGATGGCGAGCTAGCGGGGAATACTAGAAGCACAGATACGCAGTATTTT.

The count of this clonotype is one. The chain combines TRBV29-1 with TRBJ2-7; D gene unclear. Between the trimmed V and J ends, which lost 2 bases and 4 bases, there was a span of 9 bases. CDR1 SQVTM and CDR2 ANQGSEA come from the germline V gene. This CDR3 comprises 12 residues. The CDR3 DNA follows: TGCAGCGTTGAACACGGAGCTTACGAGCAGTACTTC. Amino acid sequence: CSVEHGAYEQYF.

This clonotype occurred once. The chain is built from TRBV2 and TRBJ2-5, with 7 nucleotides matching TRBD1. There are 13 residues in the CDR3. After removal of 6 bases from V and 1 base from J, the junction contained 2 bases not matched to a gene. Germline V gives CDR1 SNHLY, CDR2 FYNNEI. The chain's CDR3 is CASRKGAQETQYF. CDR3 sequence (DNA): TGTGCCAGCAGGAAGGGGGCCCAAGAGACCCAGTACTTC.

The chain recombines TRBV5-1 with TRBJ1-1; 8 positions agree with TRBD1. The CDR3 extends over 17 amino acids. Trimming removed 0 bases from V and 8 bases from J; junction bases left unmatched: 15. Looked up from germline, CDR1 is SGHRS and CDR2 is YFSETQ. The CDR3 bases are TGCGCCAGCAGCTTGGGACAGGACAGGGCGCTCTTCCCCGAAGCTTTCTTT. This translates into CASSLGQDRALFPEAFF.

This rearrangement joins TRBV7-3 to TRBJ1-2; 7 nucleotides agree with TRBD1. Germline CDR1 SGHTA, CDR2 FQGTGA. V lost 5 bases to trimming and J lost 3 bases; unmatched junction nucleotides: 15. The CDR3 length is 17 residues. CDR3 DNA sequence: TGTGCCAGCAGCCCAGGGGGGGGCAGGGGAGGCCACTATGGCTACACCTTC. Translated, it gives CASSPGGGRGGHYGYTF.

In nucleotides, the CDR3 is TGCGCCAGCAGCCAAGATGGGACAGGGAGCGTCTCACCCCTCCACTTT. Translated: CASSQDGTGSVSPLHF. The rearrangement links TRBV4-3 to TRBJ1-6, with 9 bases matching TRBD1. V was pared by 0 bases and J by 10 bases, with 7 bases of the junction left unmatched. The CDR3 spans 16 residues. CDR1 LGHNA and CDR2 YSLEER come from the germline V gene.